These 14 T cell receptor beta chains were sequenced from one sample in a study of cytomegalovirus exposure and HLA in healthy donors. Vbeta (60) and Jbeta (13) primers were used in the PCR. Some clones are missing from TCRdb's copy, which holds only in-frame ones; the method was immunoSEQ multiplex PCR. The sample comprises fewer than 200,000 clones, approximately 79% of which are singletons, and around 1% rests with the top ten. The sequenced sample consisted of PBMCs. The receptors stem from a woman between 45 and 65 years old in good health and CMV-seropositive.

The CDR3 DNA follows: TGCGCCAGCAGCCAACTGGCAGGGGGGTTTTCACCCCTCCACTTT. It yields the protein CASSQLAGGFSPLHF. The rearrangement links TRBV4-1 to TRBJ1-6; TRBD1 matches 7 bases. The CDR3 length is 15 residues. Germline CDR1 reads MGHRA; CDR2 reads YSYEKL. After removal of 2 bases from V and 9 bases from J, the junction contained 7 bases not matched to a gene.

The genes are TRBV18 and TRBJ2-7; 11 bases match TRBD2. The junction had 12 bases not matched to a gene; V was cut back by 2 bases and J by 3 bases. CDR3 length: 18 amino acids. CDR1 KGHSH and CDR2 LQKENI come from the germline V gene. DNA for the CDR3: TGTGCCAGCTCACCAAGGGGGCTAGCGGGAGGCGAAAGCTACGAGCAGTACTTC. Translating it yields CASSPRGLAGGESYEQYF.

The gene calls are TRBV5-1 and TRBJ2-4; D is perhaps TRBD2 (5 bases). The CDR3 runs 14 residues. Trimming cost V 0 bases and J 6 bases, with 10 bases left between them. Germline assignment: CDR1 SGHRS and CDR2 YFSETQ. Here the CDR3 DNA reads TGCGCCAGCAGCTTGGAACGAGGGAGAAACATTCAGTACTTC. It specifies CASSLERGRNIQYF.

This clone was observed a handful of times. The rearrangement links TRBV2 to TRBJ2-3; D unresolved. Germline values: CDR1 SNHLY, CDR2 FYNNEI. CDR3 length: 12 amino acids. The V end lost 8 bases, the J end lost 2 bases, and 8 bases lay between the germline ends. The CDR3 reads CASGPITDTQYF. CDR3 bases: TGTGCCAGCGGCCCCATCACAGATACGCAGTATTTT.

The rearrangement uses TRBV4-1 and TRBJ2-2, with 9 bases matching TRBD1. The CDR3 consists of 16 residues. V gave up 4 bases and J gave up 6 bases; unmatched junction bases: 9. The germline CDR1 and CDR2 sequences are MGHRA and YSYEKL. The CDR3 sequence: CASSLPGTGNAGELFF. CDR3 bases: TGCGCCAGCAGCCTTCCCGGGACAGGGAATGCCGGGGAGCTGTTTTTT.

The chain carries TRBV28 and TRBJ2-5; D is perhaps TRBD1 (5 bases). The germline gives CDR1 MDHEN, CDR2 SYDVKM. The germline V and J ends were trimmed by 7 bases and 5 bases, with 14 bases remaining between them. The CDR3 is made up of 13 amino acids. The CDR3 loop reads CASTQDKFETQYF. In nucleotides, the CDR3 is TGTGCCAGCACCCAGGACAAGTTCGAGACCCAGTACTTC.

The chain carries TRBV5-4 and TRBJ2-5, with a tentative D call TRBD1 (6 bases). The ends were cut back, 3 bases at V and 0 bases at J, with 9 bases in the middle. This CDR3 is built from 14 residues. Germline CDR1 and CDR2: SGHNT and YYREEE (reference sequence). The DNA of the CDR3 is TGTGCCAGCAGCTCCGGGACAAACCAAGAGACCCAGTACTTC. Translation gives CASSSGTNQETQYF.

The gene calls are TRBV6-5 and TRBJ2-7, with D possibly matching TRBD1 (6 bases). CDR1 is MNHEY, CDR2 SVGAGI, per germline. The CDR3 is 15 residues long. V lost 2 bases and J lost 0, with 11 bases in between. The CDR3 DNA sequence: TGTGCCAGCAGTTACGCAGGGGAGAGCTCCTACGAGCAGTACTTC. Residues: CASSYAGESSYEQYF.

The gene calls are TRBV21-1 and TRBJ2-1; the table assigns TRBD1, which was not confirmed against the DNA. TRBV21-1 corresponds to a pseudogene. CDR3 length: 15 residues. In DNA form, the CDR3 reads TGTGCCGGGCACCCAAGGGACAGAGGGAAAAATGAGCAGTTCTTC. This encodes CAGHPRDRGKNEQFF.

This chain joins TRBV2 and TRBJ2-3; 8 nucleotides line up with TRBD2. The V gene's germline CDR1 is SNHLY and CDR2 FYNNEI. Trimming cost V 6 bases and J 6 bases; bases outside gene matches: 8. The CDR3 contains 14 residues. The CDR3 region is CASSAGTRADTQYF. In DNA, the CDR3 is TGTGCCAGCAGCGCCGGGACTAGGGCGGATACGCAGTATTTT.

The chain recombines TRBV2 with TRBJ1-1, with D possibly TRBD1 on 5 matching bases. Germline values: CDR1 SNHLY, CDR2 FYNNEI. V was clipped by 2 bases and J by 5 bases, with 12 bases between them. The CDR3 totals 14 residues. CDR3 sequence reads: CASSESGRVTEAFF. Written as DNA, the CDR3 is TGTGCCAGCAGTGAATCGGGCAGGGTTACTGAAGCTTTCTTT. The complete variable domain, with remaining parts taken from reference TRBV2 and TRBJ1-1, reads EPEVTQTPSHQVTQMGQEVILRCVPISNHLYFYWYRQILGQKVEFLVSFYNNEISEKSEIFDDQFSVERPDGSNFTLKIRSTKLEDSAMYFCASSESGRVTEAFFGQGTRLTVV.

The rearrangement uses TRBV19 and TRBJ1-5; 8 nucleotides line up with TRBD1. Germline CDR1 is LNHDA and CDR2 is SQIVND (reference sequence). This CDR3 is built from 17 residues. The ends lost 5 bases at V and 4 bases at J; junction bases unmatched: 13. CDR3 nucleotides: TGTGCCAGTAGTTTCGGTTTGACAGGGGTAGCAAATCAGCCCCAGCATTTT. Amino acids: CASSFGLTGVANQPQHF.

This sequence joins TRBV10-3 and TRBJ2-7, with TRBD1 matching 7 bases. This CDR3 comprises 15 residues. V trimming: 6 bases; J trimming: 5 bases; junction bases outside the gene matches: 13. CDR1 ENHRY and CDR2 SYGVKD come from the germline V gene. The CDR3 here is CAISRTGVSVDEQYF. The CDR3 DNA reads as TGTGCCATCAGCCGTACAGGGGTTTCAGTGGACGAGCAGTACTTC.

The rearrangement links TRBV29-1 to TRBJ1-5, with TRBD1 matching 8 bases. Germline-derived CDR1 and CDR2 are SQVTM and ANQGSEA. This CDR3 has 13 residues. The trim removed 8 bases at V and 6 bases at J, leaving 9 bases unmatched. In nucleotides, the CDR3 is TGCAGCTTTACGGACAGGGTGGGTCAGCCCCAGCATTTT. Protein sequence: CSFTDRVGQPQHF.